This passage covers 29 T cell receptor beta chains from one sample sequenced in a study of cytomegalovirus exposure and HLA in healthy donors. Amplification used 60 Vbeta primers and 13 Jbeta primers. The method was immunoSEQ multiplex PCR; TCRdb's version includes in-frame clones alone and lacks a portion of them. This table holds about 220,000 clones, around four fifths found once. Material: PBMCs. The receptors derive from a boy aged 2 to 10 in good health and CMV-seronegative.

This chain links TRBV7-8 with TRBJ1-1, with D maybe TRBD1 (5 bases). Trimming removed 5 bases at V and 1 base at J, with 14 bases between. This CDR3 has 15 residues. Germline CDR1 SGHVS, CDR2 FQNEAQ. The CDR3 protein is CASSPHWGGNTEAFF. CDR3 coding DNA: TGTGCCAGCAGCCCACATTGGGGGGGGAACACTGAAGCTTTCTTT.

This chain links TRBV7-2 with TRBJ2-7; 8 nucleotides line up with TRBD2. This CDR3 spans 16 amino acids. V lost 5 bases, J lost 5 bases, and 14 bases stayed unmatched. Germline V CDR1 and CDR2: SGHTA, FQGNSA. The CDR3 DNA follows: TGTGCCAGCAGCCATTCACGGGGGCCCGGGGGGGACGAGCAGTACTTC. This encodes CASSHSRGPGGDEQYF.

This chain links TRBV9 with TRBJ2-1; 9 nucleotides align to TRBD2. The CDR3 has 16 residues. Trimming cost V 0 bases and J 7 bases; bases outside gene matches: 8. Germline CDR1 is SGDLS and CDR2 is YYNGEE. In nucleotides, the CDR3 is TGTGCCAGCAGCGTAGTGGCGGGGGGGCCGTTTAATGAGCAGTTCTTC. This codes for CASSVVAGGPFNEQFF.

This rearrangement joins TRBV6-1 to TRBJ2-7; TRBD2 is a possible D gene (5 bases). The germline V gene encodes CDR1 MNHNS and CDR2 SASEGT. Trimming removed 2 bases from V and 3 bases from J, with 14 bases in between. This CDR3 spans 15 amino acids. CDR3 sequence (DNA): TGTGCCAGCAGTGAAATCCTGAGGGCCAGCTACGAGCAGTACTTC. Translating gives CASSEILRASYEQYF.

The chain is built from TRBV18 and TRBJ1-1; a possible D gene is TRBD1 (6 bases). The CDR3 runs 16 residues. Germline CDR1 and CDR2: KGHSH and LQKENI. Trimming pared 0 bases from V and 1 base from J, leaving 12 bases between. This chain's CDR3 is CASSPPVRGQNTEAFF. In DNA form, the CDR3 reads TGTGCCAGCTCACCACCGGTCCGGGGACAGAACACTGAAGCTTTCTTT.

The chain combines TRBV29-1 with TRBJ2-3, with D tentatively TRBD2 (6 bases). CDR1 and CDR2 (germline): SQVTM, ANQGSEA. The CDR3 runs 16 residues. Deletions cut 7 bases from V and 0 bases from J, with 20 bases between. Here the CDR3 DNA reads TGCAGCGCAATGCCAGCTGGGACTTCCAGCACAGATACGCAGTATTTT. This translates into CSAMPAGTSSTDTQYF.

This clone was observed once. This chain joins TRBV13 and TRBJ2-2, with 7 nucleotides matching TRBD2. The CDR3 loop spans 15 amino acids. V trimming: 1 base; J trimming: 5 bases; junction bases outside the gene matches: 4. CDR1 PRHDT and CDR2 FYEKMQ come from the germline V gene (reference sequence). The CDR3: CASSLALAVTGELFF. The CDR3, as DNA: TGTGCCAGCAGCTTAGCGCTAGCGGTTACCGGGGAGCTGTTTTTT.

This clone was found a few times. V is TRBV6-6 and J is TRBJ2-7; 7 nucleotides match TRBD1. This CDR3 is 14 amino acids long. The J segment lost 3 bases and the V segment lost 8 bases, leaving 10 bases of the junction unmatched. Germline CDR1 MNHNY, CDR2 SVGAGI (reference sequence). Here the CDR3 reads CASGLDRINYEQYF. DNA for the CDR3: TGTGCCAGCGGGCTGGACAGGATAAACTACGAGCAGTACTTC.

This clone was observed a handful of times. J is TRBJ1-1 and V is TRBV2; D gene uncertain. Trimming left V 3 bases short and J 9 bases short, with 8 bases between. This CDR3 is built from 11 residues. Germline V gene data show CDR1 as SNHLY and CDR2 as FYNNEI. In DNA form, the CDR3 reads TGTGCCAGCAGTGACCAGTCAAAAGCTTTCTTT. Its protein is CASSDQSKAFF.

CDR3 in amino acids: CASSASPGDHYGYTF. The DNA of the CDR3 is TGTGCCAGCAGCGCCTCCCCGGGGGACCACTATGGCTACACCTTC. The rearrangement joins TRBV9 to TRBJ1-2; a possible D gene is TRBD1 (5 bases). With 3 bases removed from V and 3 bases from J, the gap between germline ends came to 15 bases. The germline CDR1 and CDR2 sequences are SGDLS and YYNGEE. The CDR3 runs to 15 residues.

The CDR3 DNA follows: TGCGCCAGCAGTATTATTCCCTCCGGGACAGGGGCAGATACGCAGTATTTT. Translation: CASSIIPSGTGADTQYF. This chain joins TRBV5-1 and TRBJ2-3; 10 bases map to TRBD1. The J segment lost 4 bases and the V segment lost 5 bases, leaving 13 bases of the junction unmatched. Per germline, CDR1 SGHRS and CDR2 YFSETQ. The CDR3 contains 17 residues. Using reference TRBV5-1 and TRBJ2-3 for the parts outside the CDR3, the full variable domain is KAGVTQTPRYLIKTRGQQVTLSCSPISGHRSVSWYQQTPGQGLQFLFEYFSETQRNKGNFPGRFSGRQFSNSRSEMNVSTLELGDSALYLCASSIIPSGTGADTQYFGPGTRLTVL.

The chain combines TRBV7-9 with TRBJ2-6; no clear D gene. This CDR3 is built from 14 residues. Germline assignment: CDR1 SEHNR and CDR2 FQNEAQ (reference sequence). V was clipped by 5 bases and J by 4 bases, with 9 bases between them. In DNA form, the CDR3 reads TGTGCCAGCAGCGCGAGCACCGGGGCCAACGTCCTGACTTTC. Its protein is CASSASTGANVLTF.

This clone was observed a handful of times. This chain joins TRBV5-8 and TRBJ1-1; D is unclear. Germline loops: CDR1 SGHTS, CDR2 YDEGEE. The CDR3 length is 12 residues. Trimming cost V 0 bases and J 7 bases, with 7 bases left between them. CDR3 sequence: CASSLDFSEAFF. CDR3 sequence (DNA): TGTGCCAGCAGCTTGGATTTTAGTGAAGCTTTCTTT.

The chain has TRBV21-1 and TRBJ2-7; the table calls TRBD1, which could not be checked here. TRBV21-1 is given as a pseudogene. This CDR3 region has 11 residues. The CDR3 region is CASDPWAEQYF. The CDR3 nucleotides are TGTGCCAGCGACCCCTGGGCCGAGCAGTACTTC.

The V gene is TRBV7-9, the J gene TRBJ1-1; possible D gene TRBD1, 5 bases. The ends were cut back, 3 bases at V and 3 bases at J, with 14 bases in the middle. CDR3 length equals 15 residues. Germline CDR1 is SEHNR and CDR2 is FQNEAQ (reference sequence). DNA of the CDR3: TGTGCCAGCAGCTTCAGGGCAAATGAGTACACTGAAGCTTTCTTT. It specifies CASSFRANEYTEAFF.

CDR3 region: CASSFDGGSNNEKLFF. The CDR3 DNA reads TGCGCCAGCAGCTTCGACGGAGGAAGTAATAATGAAAAACTGTTTTTT. This rearrangement joins TRBV5-1 to TRBJ1-4; D is uncertain. Between the trimmed V and J ends, which lost 2 bases and 4 bases, there was a span of 15 bases. CDR3 length equals 16 residues. Germline V gene data show CDR1 as SGHRS and CDR2 as YFSETQ.

This clone was observed once. This chain links TRBV7-6 with TRBJ2-5, with 8 bases lining up with TRBD2. Germline V CDR1 and CDR2: SGHVS, FNYEAQ. Germline trimming cut 5 bases from V and 11 bases from J; bases unmatched to any gene: 10. The CDR3 has 13 residues. CDR3 in DNA: TGTGCCAGCAGCCTCGGGAGGGAGGTTGAGCAGTACTTC. Its translation is CASSLGREVEQYF.

The chain carries TRBV19 and TRBJ1-6; 7 bases match TRBD1. There are 18 residues in the CDR3. The J segment lost 0 bases and the V segment lost 3 bases, leaving 8 bases of the junction unmatched. CDR1 LNHDA and CDR2 SQIVND come from the germline V gene (reference sequence). The CDR3 reads CASSISRQGSSYNSPLHF. DNA of the CDR3: TGTGCCAGTAGTATTTCCCGACAGGGCAGCTCCTATAATTCACCCCTCCACTTT. The variable domain in full, completed from reference TRBV19 and TRBJ1-6, reads DGGITQSPKYLFRKEGQNVTLSCEQNLNHDAMYWYRQDPGQGLRLIYYSQIVNDFQKGDIAEGYSVSREKKESFPLTVTSAQKNPTAFYLCASSISRQGSSYNSPLHFGNGTRLTVT.

This clone was recorded once. The chain recombines TRBV7-2 with TRBJ2-3; 16 positions match TRBD2. CDR3 length: 17 amino acids. V lost 0 bases and J lost 5; bases outside the gene matches: 2. The germline V gene encodes CDR1 SGHTA and CDR2 FQGNSA. DNA for the CDR3: TGTGCCAGCAGCTTAGCGGGGACTAGCGGGAGGGGAGATACGCAGTATTTT. Residues: CASSLAGTSGRGDTQYF.

The J gene is TRBJ2-1, the V gene TRBV7-9, with D perhaps matching TRBD1 (5 bases). The V end was cut by 5 bases, the J end by 7 bases, with 18 bases between. The CDR3 is 15 amino acids. Germline V lookup: CDR1 SEHNR, CDR2 FQNEAQ (reference sequence). In DNA form, the CDR3 reads TGTGCCAGCAGCGCCTTACCCAGGGCTAAGAATGAGCAGTTCTTC. Translation gives CASSALPRAKNEQFF.

V and J are TRBV7-9 and TRBJ1-2, with TRBD1 matching 12 bases. The CDR3 contains 16 residues. With V trimmed by 5 bases and J by 3 bases, 7 bases remained unmatched. Germline values: CDR1 SEHNR, CDR2 FQNEAQ (reference sequence). As DNA, the CDR3 is TGTGCCAGCAGCGCACGGGACAGGGGGCCTTACTATGGCTACACCTTC. Translated: CASSARDRGPYYGYTF. Using reference TRBV7-9 and TRBJ1-2 for the parts outside the CDR3, the full variable domain is DTGVSQNPRHKITKRGQNVTFRCDPISEHNRLYWYRQTLGQGPEFLTYFQNEAQLEKSRLLSDRFSAERPKGSFSTLEIQRTEQGDSAMYLCASSARDRGPYYGYTFGSGTRLTVV.

This clone appeared a few times. The CDR3 is CATPSEEGKDTQYF. CDR3 DNA: TGTGCCACCCCGTCGGAGGAGGGGAAAGATACGCAGTATTTT. The rearrangement links TRBV5-4 to TRBJ2-3, with D possibly TRBD2 on 6 matching bases. The CDR3 is 14 amino acids. Per germline, CDR1 SGHNT and CDR2 YYREEE (reference sequence). Trimming took 9 bases from V and 5 from J, leaving 19 bases between them.

The chain couples TRBV27 to TRBJ1-2, with 8 bases aligning to TRBD1. The CDR3 is made up of 15 amino acids. CDR1 and CDR2 from the germline V gene are MNHEY and SMNVEV (reference sequence). With V trimmed by 5 bases and J by 4 bases, 9 bases remained unmatched. The CDR3 coding sequence is TGTGCCAGCAGTCAATCCCAACAGGGGGGCTATGGCTACACCTTC. Its translation: CASSQSQQGGYGYTF.

The chain links TRBV6-5 to TRBJ1-1; no reliable D call. V lost 6 bases to trimming and J lost 8 bases, with 13 bases between them. Germline CDR1 is MNHEY and CDR2 is SVGAGI. CDR3 length equals 12 residues. CDR3 loop: CASSSLRREAFF. CDR3 nucleotide sequence: TGTGCCAGCAGCTCCCTACGCCGAGAAGCTTTCTTT.

This clone was counted a few times. V usage is TRBV7-9 and J usage is TRBJ2-3; 8 bases map to TRBD2. V was clipped by 5 bases and J by 5 bases; unmatched bases: 12. Looked up from germline, CDR1 is SEHNR and CDR2 is FQNEAQ (reference sequence). The length of the CDR3 is 16 residues. CDR3 region: CASSMGVLAERDTQYF. The CDR3 region has the DNA TGTGCCAGCAGCATGGGGGTACTAGCGGAACGAGATACGCAGTATTTT.

The chain recombines TRBV18 with TRBJ1-4, with D tentatively TRBD1 (5 bases). Trimming removed 5 bases from V and 5 bases from J, with 15 bases in between. The germline gives CDR1 KGHSH, CDR2 LQKENI. This CDR3 contains 15 residues. The CDR3 loop is CASSSQQVANEKLFF. CDR3 sequence (DNA): TGTGCCAGCTCATCGCAACAGGTCGCGAATGAAAAACTGTTTTTT.

The chain uses TRBV7-8 and TRBJ2-7, with 9 nucleotides matching TRBD1. The length of the CDR3 is 15 residues. The V gene's germline CDR1 is SGHVS and CDR2 FQNEAQ. V lost 5 bases to trimming and J lost 4 bases; unmatched junction nucleotides: 9. The CDR3 reads CASSPSGQGSYEQYF. The CDR3 coding sequence is TGTGCCAGCAGCCCCTCGGGACAGGGTTCTTACGAGCAGTACTTC.

This clone turned up a few times. This sequence joins TRBV5-4 and TRBJ1-3, with D possibly being TRBD1 (5 bases). The CDR3 has 16 amino acids. Germline V lookup: CDR1 SGHNT, CDR2 YYREEE (reference sequence). Deletions cut 4 bases from V and 0 bases from J, with 14 bases between. CDR3 DNA: TGTGCCAGCAGCCCGGGGGGAAGTCCCTCTGGAAACACCATATATTTT. This encodes CASSPGGSPSGNTIYF.

The gene calls are TRBV5-4 and TRBJ1-3, with 10 bases identical to TRBD1. After removal of 4 bases from V and 8 bases from J, the junction contained 6 bases not matched to a gene. Looked up from germline, CDR1 is SGHNT and CDR2 is YYREEE (reference sequence). This CDR3 is built from 14 residues. The CDR3: CASSQDRGGDTIYF. Written as DNA, the CDR3 is TGTGCCAGCAGCCAGGACAGGGGGGGGGACACCATATATTTT.